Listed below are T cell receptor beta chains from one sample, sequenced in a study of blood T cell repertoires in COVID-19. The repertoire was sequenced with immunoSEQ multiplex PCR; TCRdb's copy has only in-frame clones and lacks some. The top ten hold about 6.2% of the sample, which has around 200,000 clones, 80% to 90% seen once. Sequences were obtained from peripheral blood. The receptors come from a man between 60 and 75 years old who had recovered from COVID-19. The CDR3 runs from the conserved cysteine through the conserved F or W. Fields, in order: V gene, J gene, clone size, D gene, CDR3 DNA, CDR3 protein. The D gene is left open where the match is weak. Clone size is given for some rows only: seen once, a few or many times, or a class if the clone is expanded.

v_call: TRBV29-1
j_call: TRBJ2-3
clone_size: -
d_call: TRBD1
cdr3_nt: TGCAGCGCCGCAAAGGGGACAGGGGTCACAGATACGCAGTATTTT
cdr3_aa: CSAAKGTGVTDTQYF

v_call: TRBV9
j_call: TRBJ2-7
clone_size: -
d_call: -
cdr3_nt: TGTGCCAGCAGTGCTCAGGGACCGGGAGACGAGCAGTACTTC
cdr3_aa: CASSAQGPGDEQYF

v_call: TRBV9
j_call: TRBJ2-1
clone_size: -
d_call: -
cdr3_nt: TGTGCCAGCAGCGTCGTCGCCGGGAATCCTTGGGGTGAGCAGTTCTTC
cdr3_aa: CASSVVAGNPWGEQFF

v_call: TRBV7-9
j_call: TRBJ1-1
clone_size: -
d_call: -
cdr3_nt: TGTGCCAGCAGAAGTCCGGGCACTGAAGCTTTCTTT
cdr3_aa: CASRSPGTEAFF

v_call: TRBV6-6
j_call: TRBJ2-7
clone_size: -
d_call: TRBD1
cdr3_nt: TGTGCCAGCAGAACAGGACAGGGGGCCAACTACGAGCAGTACTTC
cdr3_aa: CASRTGQGANYEQYF

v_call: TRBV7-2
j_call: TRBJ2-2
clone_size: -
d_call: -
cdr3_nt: TGTGCCAGCAGCGCATTTCAGCCGGGCACCGGGGAGCTGTTTTTT
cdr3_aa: CASSAFQPGTGELFF

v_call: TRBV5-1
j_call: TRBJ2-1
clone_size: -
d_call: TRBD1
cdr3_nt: TGCGCCAGCAGCTCCTCCGGGACAGGGGCCTACAATGAGCAGTTCTTC
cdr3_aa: CASSSSGTGAYNEQFF

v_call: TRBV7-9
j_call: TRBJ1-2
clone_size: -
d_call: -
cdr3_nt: TGTGCCAGCAGCTCCTCGGCAGGATCTAACTATGGCTACACCTTC
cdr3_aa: CASSSSAGSNYGYTF

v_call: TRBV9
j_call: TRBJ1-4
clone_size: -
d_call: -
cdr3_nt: TGTGCCAGCAGCAGGGGTGTCAATGAAAAACTGTTTTTT
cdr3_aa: CASSRGVNEKLFF

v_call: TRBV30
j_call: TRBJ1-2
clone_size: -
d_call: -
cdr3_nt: TGTGCCTGGAGTACTCTCTGGGGCTACACCTTC
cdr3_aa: CAWSTLWGYTF

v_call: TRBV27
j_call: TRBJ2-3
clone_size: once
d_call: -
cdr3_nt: TGTGCCAGCAGTTTATCCCTGGGACATATGAGCACAGATACGCAGTATTTT
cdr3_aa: CASSLSLGHMSTDTQYF

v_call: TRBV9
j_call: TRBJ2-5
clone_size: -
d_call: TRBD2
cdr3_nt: TGTGCCAGCAGCGCTAGCGGGGGGGGAGAGACCCAGTACTTC
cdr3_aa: CASSASGGGETQYF

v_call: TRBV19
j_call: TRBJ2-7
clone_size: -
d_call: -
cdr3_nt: TGTGCCAGGAATGGGGCACGCTATGGCTACGAGCAGTACTTC
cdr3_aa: CARNGARYGYEQYF

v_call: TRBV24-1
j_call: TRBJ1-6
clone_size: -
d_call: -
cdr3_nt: TGTGCCACCAAGTCAGGGAAGGTGGTCTCCTATAATTCACCCCTCCACTTT
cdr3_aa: CATKSGKVVSYNSPLHF

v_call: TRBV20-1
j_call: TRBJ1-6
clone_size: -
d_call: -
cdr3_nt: TGCAGTGCTAGTCAGGTGGCAGGAAATTCACCCCTCCACTTT
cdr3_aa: CSASQVAGNSPLHF

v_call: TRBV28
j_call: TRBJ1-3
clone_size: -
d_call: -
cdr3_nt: TGTGCCAGCAATCGGGCGGGCTTTGGAAACACCATATATTTT
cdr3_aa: CASNRAGFGNTIYF

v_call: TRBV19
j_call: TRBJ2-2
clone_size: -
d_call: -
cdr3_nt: TGTGCCAGTATCAATCGGGGAAGTACCGGGGAGCTGTTTTTT
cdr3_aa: CASINRGSTGELFF

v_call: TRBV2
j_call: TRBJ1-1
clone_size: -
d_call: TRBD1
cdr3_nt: TGTGCCAGCAGTGGATTATATACAGGGGATACTGAAGCTTTCTTT
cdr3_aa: CASSGLYTGDTEAFF

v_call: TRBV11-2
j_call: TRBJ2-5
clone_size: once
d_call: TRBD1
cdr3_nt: TGTGCCAGCAGCCCTAGGGGGTGGACAGGGGGGAATGAGACCCAGTACTTC
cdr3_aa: CASSPRGWTGGNETQYF

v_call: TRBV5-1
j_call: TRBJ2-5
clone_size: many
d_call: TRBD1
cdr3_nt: TGCGCCAGCAGCGTGGGACAGAGCCAAGAGACCCAGTACTTC
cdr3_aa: CASSVGQSQETQYF

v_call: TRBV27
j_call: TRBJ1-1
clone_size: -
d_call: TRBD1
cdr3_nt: TGTGCCAGCAGTCGCTGGATAGGGACAGAGACTGAAGCTTTCTTT
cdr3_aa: CASSRWIGTETEAFF

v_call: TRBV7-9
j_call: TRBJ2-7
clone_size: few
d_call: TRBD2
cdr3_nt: TGTGCCAGCAGCCGGGCGGGGGACGAGCAGTACTTC
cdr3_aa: CASSRAGDEQYF

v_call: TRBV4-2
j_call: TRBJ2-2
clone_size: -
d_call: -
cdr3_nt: TGTGCCAGCAGCCCCACGAACACCGGGGAGCTGTTTTTT
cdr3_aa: CASSPTNTGELFF

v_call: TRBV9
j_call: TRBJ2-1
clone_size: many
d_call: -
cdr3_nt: TGTGCCAGCAGCGTAGCTGCGGTTAATGAGCAGTTCTTC
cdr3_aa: CASSVAAVNEQFF

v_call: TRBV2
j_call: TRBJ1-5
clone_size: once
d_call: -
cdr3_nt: TGTGCCAGCAGTGGGGAGTTGACTAATCAGCCCCAGCATTTT
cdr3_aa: CASSGELTNQPQHF

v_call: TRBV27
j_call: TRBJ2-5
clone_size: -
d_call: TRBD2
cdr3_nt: TGTGCCAGCAGTTTGGGCGTTAGCGGGAGGGCTGAGACCCAGTACTTC
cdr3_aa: CASSLGVSGRAETQYF

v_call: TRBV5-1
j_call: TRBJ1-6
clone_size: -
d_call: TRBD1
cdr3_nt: TGCGCCAGCAGCTTGATGGGACAGGTAGATTCACCCCTCCACTTT
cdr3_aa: CASSLMGQVDSPLHF

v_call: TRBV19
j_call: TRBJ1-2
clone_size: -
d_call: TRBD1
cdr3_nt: TGTGCCAGCAACCCAGGGGGCCCGTCATCGTATGGCTACACCTTC
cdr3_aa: CASNPGGPSSYGYTF

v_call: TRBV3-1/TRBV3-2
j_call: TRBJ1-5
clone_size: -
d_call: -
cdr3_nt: TGTGCCAGCAGCCAAGATCCGGGGTCCAGTCAGCCCCAGCATTTT
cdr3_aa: CASSQDPGSSQPQHF